One T cell receptor beta chain is described in this entry. Authors' data handling: By means of reference gene primer amplification, nucleated cell counts were estimated. Repertoires were generated with immunoSEQ multiplex PCR, while TCRdb's copy carries only in-frame clones and drops some. The D gene and trimming were derived from the DNA, and the V and J assignments and clone size from that table. The sample comprises some 73,000 clones, about nine tenths of which are singletons, and about an eighth rests with the top ten. These data originate in a study of blood T cell repertoires in COVID-19. Study overall: Samples taken during acute and convalescent COVID-19 were collected in the United States, Italy and Spain. From T cells, B-cell-depleted T cells, or PBMCs came the material, which was cDNA or gDNA.

From germline, CDR1 is LGHDT and CDR2 YNNKEL (reference sequence). CDR3 length: 17 residues. V lost 0 bases to trimming and J lost 1 base, with 14 bases between them. The receptor's source is a woman in her fifties or sixties with acute or convalescent COVID-19. This chain links TRBV3-1 (or the pseudogene TRBV3-2) with TRBJ2-3, with D perhaps matching TRBD1 (5 bases). Sample: peripheral blood. The chain's CDR3 is CASSQDLQGEGTDTQYF. The DNA of the CDR3 is TGTGCCAGCAGCCAAGATCTCCAGGGCGAGGGCACAGATACGCAGTATTTT.